This T cell receptor (beta chain) derives from a study of T cells after yellow fever vaccination. Study-level points and caveats: Faster peaking, at day 5 versus 15, marked a secondary response that was weaker.

This clonotype occurred a few times. TCRdb re-derived calls from the 5' RACE reads in MiXCR, one entry per CDR3 protein. This table has some 54,000 distinct CDR3 sequences, approximately 6.6% appearing once. The germline V gene has CDR1 SGHRS and CDR2 YFSETQ. The CDR3 runs 15 residues. Trimming left V 1 base short and J 0 bases short, with 10 bases between. The specimen was CD8+ T cells not binding an NS4B(214-222) dextramer, sorted from PBMCs, collected roughly seven weeks after the first yellow fever vaccination. This clonotype was obtained from a man aged 18 to 29 who received the YFV17D yellow fever vaccine. The chain has TRBV5-1 and TRBJ1-1; no firm D call. The CDR3 nucleotides are TGCGCCAGCAGCTTGTCCATCGCCATGAACACTGAAGCTTTCTTT. Protein product: CASSLSIAMNTEAFF.